The clone carrying this T cell receptor (beta chain) was picked up a small number of times. Regarding time point: patch test 1, 2 weeks after DPC sensitization. Indicated treatment: therapeutic diphenylcyclopropenone sensitization with weekly scalp DPC. This entry belongs to a study of human T cells and chemical hapten exposure. About the research overall: The sensitizer, 2% DPC, was used on around 2 cm by around 2 cm of upper inner arm skin. The scalp of each patient received a weekly diphenylcyclopropenone dose for the full approximately 26-week study.

Unique molecular identifiers were attached to individual cDNA molecules during library preparation. MiXCR, applied by TCRdb to the RACE reads, yields one record per CDR3 protein. The repertoire holds fewer than 100,000 distinct CDR3 sequences, around 12% seen once, with over 2% in the top ten. The CDR3 spans 15 residues. The sample in question was whole blood, obtained in connection with sensitization to the hapten diphenylcyclopropenone (DPC). The V call is TRBV21-1, the J call TRBJ2-2; the D call of TRBD2 is as the table states it, not checked on the DNA. TRBV21-1 is a pseudogene. This clonotype was sampled from a woman aged 40 to 50 with alopecia areata. Some clones in this sample may be carry-over from other donors' samples. CDR3 nucleotide sequence: TGTGCCAGCAGCAAGGAAGCGGGGGACACCGGGGAGCTGTTTTTT. It codes for CASSKEAGDTGELFF.